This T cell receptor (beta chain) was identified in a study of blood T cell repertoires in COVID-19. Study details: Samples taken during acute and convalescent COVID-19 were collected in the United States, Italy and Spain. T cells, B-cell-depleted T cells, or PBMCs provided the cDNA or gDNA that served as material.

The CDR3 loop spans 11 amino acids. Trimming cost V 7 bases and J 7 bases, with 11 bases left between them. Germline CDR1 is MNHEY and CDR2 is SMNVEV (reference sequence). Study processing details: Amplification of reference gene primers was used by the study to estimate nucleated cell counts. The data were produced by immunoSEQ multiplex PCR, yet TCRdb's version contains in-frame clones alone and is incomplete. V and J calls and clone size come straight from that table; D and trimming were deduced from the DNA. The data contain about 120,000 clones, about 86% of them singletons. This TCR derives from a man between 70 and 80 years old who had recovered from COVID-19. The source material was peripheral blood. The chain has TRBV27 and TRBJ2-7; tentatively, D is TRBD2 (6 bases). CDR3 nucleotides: TGTGCCAGCACCCACCGGGGGGAGCAGTACTTC. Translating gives CASTHRGEQYF.